This passage covers 10 T cell receptor beta chains from one sample sequenced in a study of technical replicates of blood from several donors (dated 2017 in TCRdb). To prepare the library, the immunoSEQ multiplex PCR assay was applied. TCRdb took this table from immuneACCESS and kept in-frame rearrangements with V and J called. Such tables lack part of the clones; where checked against another copy, unresolved V genes explain under half of the gap, and the rest is unexplained. In all, the sample holds 65,000 to 80,000 clones, and about 97% of those were seen once. The ten most abundant clones make up 0.2% to 0.3% of the sample. Sequencing was carried out using T cells isolated from PBMCs. These receptors originate from a human donor in good health.

The chain employs TRBV13 and TRBJ2-1; 12 bases map to TRBD2. From germline, CDR1 is PRHDT and CDR2 FYEKMQ (reference sequence). The V gene end was trimmed by 8 bases and the J gene end by 7 bases; junction bases not matched to a gene: 0. The CDR3 runs to 12 residues. CDR3 region: CASGLAGNEQFF. The DNA for the CDR3 is TGTGCCAGCGGACTAGCGGGAAATGAGCAGTTCTTC.

This chain links TRBV7-9 with TRBJ2-3, with 8 bases aligning to TRBD2. Germline CDR1 reads SEHNR; CDR2 reads FQNEAQ (reference sequence). V lost 4 bases, J lost 4 bases, and 7 bases stayed unmatched. The CDR3 has 15 amino acids. In DNA, the CDR3 is TGTGCCAGCAGCTCAAGCGGGAGTGGTTCAGATACGCAGTATTTT. It encodes CASSSSGSGSDTQYF.

The J gene is TRBJ1-1, the V gene TRBV6-5, with unresolved D. CDR1 MNHEY and CDR2 SVGAGI come from the germline V gene. Trimming removed 5 bases from V and 0 bases from J, with 10 bases in between. CDR3 length equals 14 residues. The CDR3 nucleotides are TGTGCCAGCAGTGGAGCTATCTTGAACACTGAAGCTTTCTTT. This codes for CASSGAILNTEAFF.

This chain's CDR3 is CASSLEAGGPYEQYF. CDR3 in DNA: TGTGCCAGCAGCTTAGAAGCGGGAGGGCCTTACGAGCAGTACTTC. The V call is TRBV11-2, the J call TRBJ2-7; 10 bases are a match to TRBD2. J lost 4 bases, V lost 0 bases, and 3 bases had no gene match. Germline V lookup: CDR1 SGHAT, CDR2 FQNNGV. This CDR3 comprises 15 residues.

This clone appeared a single time. The chain is built from TRBV5-1 and TRBJ2-3; 12 nucleotides line up with TRBD2. The V segment lost 1 base and the J segment 6 bases; nucleotides outside the gene matches: 6. CDR1 is SGHRS and CDR2 is YFSETQ in the germline V gene. This CDR3 has 16 amino acids. The CDR3 protein is CASSLSSGRAIDTQYF. In nucleotides, the CDR3 is TGCGCCAGCAGCTTGTCTAGCGGGAGGGCAATTGATACGCAGTATTTT. Variable domain in full (rest from reference TRBV5-1 and TRBJ2-3): KAGVTQTPRYLIKTRGQQVTLSCSPISGHRSVSWYQQTPGQGLQFLFEYFSETQRNKGNFPGRFSGRQFSNSRSEMNVSTLELGDSALYLCASSLSSGRAIDTQYFGPGTRLTVL.

The rearrangement joins TRBV9 to TRBJ1-1; a weak D match, TRBD1 (6 bases). In germline, CDR1 is SGDLS, CDR2 YYNGEE. This CDR3 region has 13 residues. Trimming cost V 0 bases and J 10 bases, with 13 bases left between them. The chain's CDR3 is CASSVERGGAAFF. The CDR3 nucleotides are TGTGCCAGCAGCGTAGAGCGGGGGGGGGCAGCTTTCTTT. Full variable domain (outside the CDR3, taken from reference TRBV9 and TRBJ1-1): DSGVTQTPKHLITATGQRVTLRCSPRSGDLSVYWYQQSLDQGLQFLIQYYNGEERAKGNILERFSAQQFPDLHSELNLSSLELGDSALYFCASSVERGGAAFFGQGTRLTVV.

This sequence joins TRBV7-2 and TRBJ1-1, with D hard to call. Germline V gives CDR1 SGHTA, CDR2 FQGNSA. CDR3 length: 14 amino acids. Between the trimmed V and J ends, which lost 5 bases and 3 bases, there was a span of 13 bases. The CDR3 sequence: CASSINGVYTEAFF. CDR3 DNA: TGTGCCAGCAGCATCAACGGGGTGTACACTGAAGCTTTCTTT.

This chain links TRBV15 with TRBJ1-4; D perhaps matches TRBD1 (5 bases). Germline-derived CDR1 and CDR2 are LNHNV and YYDKDF (reference sequence). V lost 6 bases to trimming and J lost 13 bases, with 24 bases between them. CDR3 length: 15 residues. CDR3: CATRGGAGDESGLFF. CDR3 in DNA: TGTGCCACCAGGGGAGGGGCCGGTGATGAAAGTGGACTGTTTTTT. Full variable domain (rest looked up from reference TRBV15 and TRBJ1-4): DAMVIQNPRYQVTQFGKPVTLSCSQTLNHNVMYWYQQKSSQAPKLLFHYYDKDFNNEADTPDNFQSRRPNTSFCFLDIRSPGLGDTAMYLCATRGGAGDESGLFFGSGTQLSVL.

The sample holds one count of this clone. The V call is TRBV28, the J call TRBJ2-7, with D unresolved. The CDR3 totals 12 residues. Trimming took 9 bases from V and 0 from J, leaving 9 bases between them. Looked up from germline, CDR1 is MDHEN and CDR2 is SYDVKM. CDR3: CASRESSYEQYF. DNA for the CDR3: TGTGCCAGTCGAGAGAGCTCCTACGAGCAGTACTTC.

This chain joins TRBV19 and TRBJ1-4; D gene uncertain. The CDR3 runs to 16 residues. Germline V gene lookup returns CDR1 LNHDA and CDR2 SQIVND (reference sequence). Trimming shortened V by 4 bases and J by 1 base, and 13 bases separated the two germline ends. In DNA form, the CDR3 reads TGTGCCAGTAGTAAGGCAGGAATAGGAACTAATGAAAAACTGTTTTTT. It yields the protein CASSKAGIGTNEKLFF.